Listed below are T cell receptor beta chains from one sample, sequenced in a study of cytomegalovirus exposure and HLA in healthy donors. Sequencing used immunoSEQ multiplex PCR; TCRdb keeps in-frame clones, though not all of them. The sample holds approximately 100,000 clones; 70% to 85% are singletons and the top ten take 3% to 4%. The sequencing sample was made of PBMCs. These receptors were taken from a woman aged 35 to 49 in good health and CMV-seronegative. Both conserved end residues are part of each CDR3. D genes are given only for firm matches. The size entry is marked missing in some rows and otherwise reads once, few, many or a size class.

j_call d_call clone_size v_call cdr3_nt cdr3_aa
TRBJ1-2 NA NA TRBV9 TGTGCCAGCAGCCCGGGGCGGGGTAGCTATGGCTACACCTTC CASSPGRGSYGYTF
TRBJ1-2 TRBD1 NA TRBV6-1 TGTGCCGTCGGCACAGGGGTTAACTATGGCTACACCTTC CAVGTGVNYGYTF
TRBJ2-2 TRBD1 NA TRBV5-1 TGCGCCAGCAGCGTAGGACAGGGGGACACCGGGGAGCTGTTTTTT CASSVGQGDTGELFF
TRBJ2-7 NA NA TRBV29-1 TGCAGCGTTGATTCCTCGCTGGGAGGAATCCAATACGAGCAGTACTTC CSVDSSLGGIQYEQYF
TRBJ1-2 TRBD1 NA TRBV7-2 TGTGCCAGCAGCTTAGGAGGGGGCGATCCCTATGGCTACACCTTC CASSLGGGDPYGYTF
TRBJ2-1 TRBD1 NA TRBV5-1 TGCGCCAGCAGTTACCCGGACAGGGGGGATGAGCAGTTCTTC CASSYPDRGDEQFF
TRBJ1-1 NA NA TRBV9 TGTGCCAGCAGCCCCTTTCAGGGCGTGAACACTGAAGCTTTCTTT CASSPFQGVNTEAFF
TRBJ2-2 NA NA TRBV9 TGTGCCAGCAGCGTTCTTACAGTTGGGGAGCTGTTTTTT CASSVLTVGELFF
TRBJ2-1 TRBD2 NA TRBV7-9 TGTGCCAGCAGCTTATATCGGACTAGCGCTTACAATGAGCAGTTCTTC CASSLYRTSAYNEQFF
TRBJ2-5 TRBD1 NA TRBV10-3 TGTGCCATCAGTGGCCGGGACAGGACCCAAGAGACCCAGTACTTC CAISGRDRTQETQYF
TRBJ2-1 NA NA TRBV10-3 TGTGCCATCAGTGACGATCAGAGCCTGGGTCCAGGGCAGTTCTTC CAISDDQSLGPGQFF
TRBJ2-3 TRBD1 NA TRBV7-9 TGTGCCAGCAGCATAGGGACAGGCCGCACAGATACGCAGTATTTT CASSIGTGRTDTQYF
TRBJ2-2 TRBD2 once TRBV10-1 TGCGCCAGCAGTGAGTCTAGCGGGAGGCCGGAGCTGTTTTTT CASSESSGRPELFF
TRBJ2-5 TRBD2 NA TRBV2 TGTGCCAGCAGTCCTAGGCTAGCGGGGGCCAAAGAGACCCAGTACTTC CASSPRLAGAKETQYF
TRBJ2-2 NA NA TRBV5-4 TGTGCCAGCAGCTTGTGGGCGGGAATCAACACCGGGGAGCTGTTTTTT CASSLWAGINTGELFF
TRBJ2-7 TRBD1 NA TRBV15 TGTGCCACCAGCAGAGATCTAGGGACAGGGAACGAGCAGTACTTC CATSRDLGTGNEQYF
TRBJ1-2 NA few TRBV28 TGTGCCGCAATGGGGGGGCGTAACTATGGCTACACCTTC CAAMGGRNYGYTF
TRBJ2-5 TRBD2 NA TRBV2 TGTGCCAGCAGTAGGACTAGCGGGGAAACGGAGACCCAGTACTTC CASSRTSGETETQYF
TRBJ1-4 NA NA TRBV4-3 TGCGCCAGCAGCCAACCCCCCGCGGGGGGGACTATAGGTGAAAAACTGTTTTTT CASSQPPAGGTIGEKLFF
TRBJ1-2 NA NA TRBV28 TGTGCCGCTACAGAGAACTATGGCTACACCTTC CAATENYGYTF
TRBJ2-6 NA NA TRBV7-9 TGTGCCAGCAGCGGCCGGGGTAGCGGAGTCTCTGGGGCCAACGTCCTGACTTTC CASSGRGSGVSGANVLTF
TRBJ1-5 NA few TRBV6-1 TGTGCCAGCAGTGCCACGTTCGAGGGACAGCCCCAGCATTTT CASSATFEGQPQHF
TRBJ2-3 TRBD1 NA TRBV7-2 TGTGCCAGCAGCTTACAGGGGGAAAGGACAGATACGCAGTATTTT CASSLQGERTDTQYF
TRBJ2-7 NA NA TRBV6-6 TGTGCCAGCAGTTACCAGGGGAACTACGAGCAGTACTTC CASSYQGNYEQYF
TRBJ1-5 TRBD1 few TRBV6-5 TGTGCCATATCAGGGGGCCGCGATCAGCCCCAGCATTTT CAISGGRDQPQHF
TRBJ1-5 NA NA TRBV9 TGTGCCAGCAGCGTAGGAGGGTTCAATCAGCCCCAGCATTTT CASSVGGFNQPQHF
TRBJ2-2 TRBD2 NA TRBV5-4 TGTGCCAGCAGCTTGGCCGGGGCGGGAGGGTCCGGGGAGCTGTTTTTT CASSLAGAGGSGELFF
TRBJ1-3 NA NA TRBV14 TGTGCCAGCAGCCAAGGGGGGCTCGGTGGAAACACCATATATTTT CASSQGGLGGNTIYF
TRBJ2-7 TRBD1 few TRBV6-1 TGTGCCAGCAGTGAACAGGGGGTGGGGTACGAGCAGTACTTC CASSEQGVGYEQYF
TRBJ2-5 TRBD2 NA TRBV9 TGTGCCAGCAGCGTAGGCGGGGGGCTACAAGAGACCCAGTACTTC CASSVGGGLQETQYF
TRBJ2-3 TRBD2 NA TRBV4-3 TGCGCCAGCAGCCAAGACCGTCGGGGGGCAGATACGCAGTATTTT CASSQDRRGADTQYF
TRBJ1-5 NA NA TRBV19 TGTGCCAGTAGTATAGGGGCAGGTCATTATCAGCCCCAGCATTTT CASSIGAGHYQPQHF
TRBJ1-2 NA NA TRBV29-1 TGCAGCGTTGTTACCCGGGGGGGAGGCGACTATGGCTACACCTTC CSVVTRGGGDYGYTF
TRBJ1-2 NA NA TRBV4-3 TGCGCCAGCAGCCAAAGAGCCAACTATGGCTACACCTTC CASSQRANYGYTF
TRBJ2-3 TRBD2 NA TRBV9 TGTGCCAGCAGCGTAGAAGCGGGAGGGTCCGATACGCAGTATTTT CASSVEAGGSDTQYF
TRBJ2-1 NA NA TRBV30 TGTGCCTGGAGCGCGGGGCACTCCGCTTACAATGAGCAGTTCTTC CAWSAGHSAYNEQFF
TRBJ2-2 NA NA TRBV19 TGTGCCAGTACCAAGGACAGGAACACCGGGGAGCTGTTTTTT CASTKDRNTGELFF
TRBJ1-1 TRBD1 NA TRBV7-9 TGTTCCAGCAGCTCATCCAGGGGGCAGAACACTGAAGCTTTCTTT CSSSSSRGQNTEAFF
TRBJ1-2 TRBD1 NA TRBV5-4 TGTGCCAGCAGCCCCGGACAGGGGAGTTATGGCTACACCTTC CASSPGQGSYGYTF
TRBJ2-2 TRBD1 NA TRBV7-2 TGTGCCAGCAGCTTAAGGGTCTTAACAGGGGGCTTCGGGGAGCTGTTTTTT CASSLRVLTGGFGELFF
TRBJ1-2 TRBD1 once TRBV10-3 TGTGCCATCAGTGAGTGGACAGGGGACCACTCTGGCTACACCTTC CAISEWTGDHSGYTF
TRBJ1-1 NA NA TRBV10-2 TGCGCCAGCATGGGGGCTGTGAACACTGAAGCTTTCTTT CASMGAVNTEAFF
TRBJ2-7 TRBD2 once TRBV28 TGTGCCAGCAGTACCCTTAGCGGGAGGGGCGAGCAGTACTTC CASSTLSGRGEQYF
TRBJ2-7 TRBD1 NA TRBV5-6 TGTGCCAGCAGCCTACAGGGGGCGCGGGAGCAGTACTTC CASSLQGAREQYF
TRBJ2-4 NA NA TRBV19 TGTGCCAGTAGTATAAGGGGGGGTGATGACAAAAACATTCAGTACTTC CASSIRGGDDKNIQYF
TRBJ2-3 TRBD2 NA TRBV4-1 TGCGCCAGCAGCCGGCCCCACTTGGGACTAGCGGGAGCGGACACAGATACGCAGTATTTT CASSRPHLGLAGADTDTQYF
TRBJ1-1 NA once TRBV30 TGTGCCTGGAGAGTAGAGCACTTGACTGAAGCTTTCTTT CAWRVEHLTEAFF